Below are 17 T cell receptor beta chains sequenced from a single sample in a study of blood T cell repertoires in COVID-19. Sequencing used immunoSEQ multiplex PCR; TCRdb keeps in-frame clones, though not all of them. The sample contains hundreds of thousands of clones, around 90% of which appear only once. The material sequenced was PBMCs or T cells enriched from blood (not recorded which). These receptors were obtained from a man in his sixties who had recovered from COVID-19.

The rearrangement uses TRBV5-1 and TRBJ2-7, with D tentatively TRBD1 (6 bases). The CDR3 is 17 amino acids. Germline assignment: CDR1 SGHRS and CDR2 YFSETQ. V was cut by 4 bases and J by 0 bases, with 20 bases left in between. The CDR3 DNA is TGCGCCAGCAGCGGGGGCCCACAGGAATATAGCTCCTACGAGCAGTACTTC. The encoded protein is CASSGGPQEYSSYEQYF. Supplemented by reference TRBV5-1 and TRBJ2-7, the full variable domain reads KAGVTQTPRYLIKTRGQQVTLSCSPISGHRSVSWYQQTPGQGLQFLFEYFSETQRNKGNFPGRFSGRQFSNSRSEMNVSTLELGDSALYLCASSGGPQEYSSYEQYFGPGTRLTVT.

The chain has TRBV28 and TRBJ1-2; D gene ambiguous. V was trimmed by 2 bases and J by 2 bases, leaving 9 bases between them. The germline V gene has CDR1 MDHEN and CDR2 SYDVKM. This CDR3 has 14 amino acids. The CDR3 loop is CASSLRQQNYGYTF. In nucleotides, the CDR3 is TGTGCCAGCAGTTTACGGCAACAGAACTATGGCTACACCTTC.

J is TRBJ1-6 and V is TRBV28; 8 nucleotides line up with TRBD1. The CDR3 is made up of 12 amino acids. The junction had 5 bases not matched to a gene; V was cut back by 11 bases and J by 8 bases. CDR1 is MDHEN, CDR2 SYDVKM, per germline. The chain's CDR3 is CAARDRYSPLHF. The CDR3 region has the DNA TGTGCCGCTAGGGACAGGTATTCACCCCTCCACTTT.

The V call is TRBV27, the J call TRBJ2-7; TRBD1 might be the D (6 bases). V dropped 5 bases and J dropped 4 bases, with 18 bases sitting between them. The CDR3 runs 15 residues. CDR1 and CDR2 from the germline V gene are MNHEY and SMNVEV (reference sequence). CDR3 sequence reads: CASSHSGGLAYEQYF. CDR3 bases: TGTGCCAGCAGTCACTCTGGGGGCTTGGCGTACGAGCAGTACTTC.

The chain recombines TRBV2 with TRBJ2-1; TRBD2 matches 10 bases. The CDR3 extends over 14 amino acids. Germline lookup yields CDR1 SNHLY and CDR2 FYNNEI. The trim removed 8 bases at V and 7 bases at J, leaving 8 bases unmatched. DNA of the CDR3: TGTGCCAGCGTAGGGACTAGCGAAGGGAATGAGCAGTTCTTC. This encodes CASVGTSEGNEQFF.

The chain joins TRBV3-1 (or the pseudogene TRBV3-2) to TRBJ2-5; the match to TRBD2 covers 11 bases. The CDR3 length is 14 residues. V trimming: 3 bases; J trimming: 4 bases; junction bases outside the gene matches: 1. CDR1 is LGHDT, CDR2 YNNKEL, per germline (reference sequence). The CDR3 sequence: CASSHGLAGETQYF. CDR3 in DNA: TGTGCCAGCAGCCACGGACTAGCGGGAGAGACCCAGTACTTC.

This clone has a single count. This chain links TRBV4-1 with TRBJ2-7; 7 bases agree with TRBD2. The CDR3 loop spans 16 amino acids. With 4 bases clipped from V and 4 bases from J, the junction kept 13 bases outside the gene matches. In germline, CDR1 is MGHRA, CDR2 YSYEKL. The CDR3 protein is CASSLQGGVASYEQYF. The CDR3 DNA follows: TGCGCCAGCAGCCTTCAGGGAGGGGTCGCGTCATACGAGCAGTACTTC.

The chain combines TRBV9 with TRBJ1-1, with D perhaps matching TRBD1 (6 bases). The germline V and J ends were trimmed by 0 bases and 7 bases, with 13 bases remaining between them. CDR3 length: 14 amino acids. The germline V gene encodes CDR1 SGDLS and CDR2 YYNGEE. The CDR3 sequence is CASSVASGGLEAFF. The CDR3 region has the DNA TGTGCCAGCAGCGTAGCCTCGGGGGGCCTTGAAGCTTTCTTT.

Only one count was recorded for this clone. The chain recombines TRBV5-1 with TRBJ2-5; no firm D call. The ends were cut back, 1 base at V and 4 bases at J, with 14 bases in the middle. From germline, CDR1 is SGHRS and CDR2 YFSETQ. The CDR3 has 15 amino acids. DNA for the CDR3: TGCGCCAGCAGCTTGAGTGGGCAGTTCGGAGAGACCCAGTACTTC. Its protein is CASSLSGQFGETQYF.

The rearrangement links TRBV5-1 to TRBJ2-2, with TRBD1 as a possible D gene (6 bases). CDR3 length: 16 residues. Germline CDR1 and CDR2: SGHRS and YFSETQ. Trimming cost V 9 bases and J 0 bases, with 18 bases left between them. The CDR3, as DNA: TGCGCCACCACCCTCCAGGGGACCTCGAACACCGGGGAGCTGTTTTTT. Its protein product is CATTLQGTSNTGELFF.

The genes are TRBV4-1 and TRBJ2-4, with TRBD2 matching 13 bases. The germline CDR1 and CDR2 sequences are MGHRA and YSYEKL. This CDR3 comprises 17 residues. With V trimmed by 6 bases and J by 2 bases, 7 bases remained unmatched. The chain's CDR3 is CASSTSGRAGTKNIQYF. CDR3 bases: TGCGCCAGCAGTACTAGCGGGAGGGCCGGAACCAAAAACATTCAGTACTTC.

The gene calls are TRBV7-8 and TRBJ2-7, with 7 bases lining up with TRBD2. This CDR3 spans 16 amino acids. Germline V gives CDR1 SGHVS, CDR2 FQNEAQ. Trimming took 3 bases from V and 0 from J; bases not matched to a gene: 8. CDR3 sequence reads: CASSFSGLAASYEQYF. The CDR3 DNA is TGTGCCAGCAGCTTTTCGGGGCTAGCGGCCTCCTACGAGCAGTACTTC.

This sequence joins TRBV27 and TRBJ2-1; 13 nucleotides agree with TRBD2. Germline V CDR1 and CDR2: MNHEY, SMNVEV (reference sequence). The CDR3 contains 15 residues. The J segment lost 8 bases and the V segment lost 6 bases, leaving 7 bases of the junction unmatched. CDR3 residues: CASRGLAGVLDEQFF. Here the CDR3 DNA reads TGTGCCAGCAGAGGACTAGCGGGAGTTTTAGATGAGCAGTTCTTC.

V usage is TRBV19 and J usage is TRBJ1-5, with 7 bases fitting TRBD1. Germline V gene lookup returns CDR1 LNHDA and CDR2 SQIVND (reference sequence). Trimming cost V 7 bases and J 1 base; bases outside gene matches: 4. The CDR3 has 14 amino acids. Written as DNA, the CDR3 is TGTGCCAGTAACGACAGGGCGAGCAATCAGCCCCAGCATTTT. The encoded protein is CASNDRASNQPQHF.

The chain has TRBV18 and TRBJ2-1; D gene uncertain. The CDR3 spans 16 residues. V dropped 0 bases and J dropped 0 bases, with 9 bases sitting between them. The germline gives CDR1 KGHSH, CDR2 LQKENI. The CDR3 region is CASSPPRKSSYNEQFF. The CDR3 DNA sequence: TGTGCCAGCTCACCACCTAGAAAGAGCTCCTACAATGAGCAGTTCTTC.

The V call is TRBV27, the J call TRBJ2-1; 8 bases are a match to TRBD2. The V and J ends lost 6 bases and 7 bases, in that order; junction bases with no gene match: 11. Germline values: CDR1 MNHEY, CDR2 SMNVEV (reference sequence). This CDR3 spans 15 amino acids. The CDR3 region has the DNA TGTGCCAGCAGAAGGACTAGCCCCATTTTGAATGAGCAGTTCTTC. As protein: CASRRTSPILNEQFF.

The chain joins TRBV7-2 to TRBJ1-1, with D possibly TRBD1 on 5 matching bases. The germline CDR1 and CDR2 sequences are SGHTA and FQGNSA. This CDR3 region has 17 residues. Between the trimmed V and J ends, which lost 1 base and 0 bases, there was a span of 15 bases. The CDR3 DNA is TGTGCCAGCAGCTTAGTGGTGGGGGGGTCGGTGAACACTGAAGCTTTCTTT. Its translation: CASSLVVGGSVNTEAFF.